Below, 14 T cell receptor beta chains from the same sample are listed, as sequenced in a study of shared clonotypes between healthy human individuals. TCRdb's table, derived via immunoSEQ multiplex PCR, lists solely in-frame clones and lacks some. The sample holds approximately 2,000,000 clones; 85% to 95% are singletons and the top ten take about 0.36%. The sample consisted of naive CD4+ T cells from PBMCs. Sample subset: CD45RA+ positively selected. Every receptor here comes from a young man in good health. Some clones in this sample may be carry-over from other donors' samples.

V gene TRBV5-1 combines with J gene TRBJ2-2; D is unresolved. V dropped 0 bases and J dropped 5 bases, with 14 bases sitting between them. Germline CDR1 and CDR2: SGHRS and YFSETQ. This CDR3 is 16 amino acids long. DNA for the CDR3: TGCGCCAGCAGCTTGGCCGGTGGGGTCCCAACCGGGGAGCTGTTTTTT. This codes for CASSLAGGVPTGELFF.

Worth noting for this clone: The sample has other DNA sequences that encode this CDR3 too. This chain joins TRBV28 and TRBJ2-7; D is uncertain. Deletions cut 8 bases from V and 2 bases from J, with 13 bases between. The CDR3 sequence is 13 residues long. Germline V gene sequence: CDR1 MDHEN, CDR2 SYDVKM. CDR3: CASRRTAAYEQYF. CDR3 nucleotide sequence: TGTGCCAGCCGGCGGACCGCCGCCTACGAGCAGTACTTC.

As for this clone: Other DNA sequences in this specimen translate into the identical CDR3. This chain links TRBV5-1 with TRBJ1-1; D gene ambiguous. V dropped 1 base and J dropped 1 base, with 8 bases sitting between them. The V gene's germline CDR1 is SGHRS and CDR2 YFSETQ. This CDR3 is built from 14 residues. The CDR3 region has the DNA TGCGCCAGCAGCTTGTCTGCAGGGAACACTGAAGCTTTCTTT. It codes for CASSLSAGNTEAFF. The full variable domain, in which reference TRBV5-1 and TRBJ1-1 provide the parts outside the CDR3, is KAGVTQTPRYLIKTRGQQVTLSCSPISGHRSVSWYQQTPGQGLQFLFEYFSETQRNKGNFPGRFSGRQFSNSRSEMNVSTLELGDSALYLCASSLSAGNTEAFFGQGTRLTVV.

The chain's CDR3 is CATSSRGPGELFF. CDR3 DNA: TGTGCCACCAGCAGCCGGGGCCCCGGGGAGCTGTTTTTT. V and J are TRBV15 and TRBJ2-2, with D perhaps assigned TRBD1 or TRBD2 (5 bases each). Germline V gene sequence: CDR1 LNHNV, CDR2 YYDKDF (reference sequence). This CDR3 is built from 13 residues. V lost 3 bases, J lost 6 bases, and 8 bases lay in between. Drawing the rest from reference TRBV15 and TRBJ2-2, the complete variable domain is DAMVIQNPRYQVTQFGKPVTLSCSQTLNHNVMYWYQQKSSQAPKLLFHYYDKDFNNEADTPDNFQSRRPNTSFCFLDIRSPGLGDTAMYLCATSSRGPGELFFGEGSRLTVL.

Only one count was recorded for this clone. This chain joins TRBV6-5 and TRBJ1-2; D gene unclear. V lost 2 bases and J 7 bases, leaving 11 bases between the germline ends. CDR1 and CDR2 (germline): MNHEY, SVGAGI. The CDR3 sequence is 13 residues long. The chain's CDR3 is CASSYVPGSGYTF. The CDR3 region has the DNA TGTGCCAGCAGTTACGTACCGGGAAGTGGCTACACCTTC.

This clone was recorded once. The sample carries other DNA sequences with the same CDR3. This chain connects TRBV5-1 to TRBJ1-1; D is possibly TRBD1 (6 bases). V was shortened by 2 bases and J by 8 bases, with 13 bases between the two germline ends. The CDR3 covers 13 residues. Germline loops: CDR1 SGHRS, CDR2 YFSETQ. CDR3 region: CASSFRGLTEAFF. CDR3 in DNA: TGCGCCAGCAGCTTCCGGGGGCTGACGGAAGCTTTCTTT.

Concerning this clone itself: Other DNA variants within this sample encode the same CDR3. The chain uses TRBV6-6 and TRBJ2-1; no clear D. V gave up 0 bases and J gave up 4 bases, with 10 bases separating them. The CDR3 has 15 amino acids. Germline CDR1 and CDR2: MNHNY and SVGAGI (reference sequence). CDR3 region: CASSYSRAAYNEQFF. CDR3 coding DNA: TGTGCCAGCAGTTACTCTCGGGCGGCATACAATGAGCAGTTCTTC.

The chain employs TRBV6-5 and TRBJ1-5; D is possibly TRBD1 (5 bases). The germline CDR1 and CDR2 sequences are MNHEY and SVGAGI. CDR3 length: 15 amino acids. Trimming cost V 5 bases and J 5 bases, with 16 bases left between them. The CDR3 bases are TGTGCCAGCAGTCCGGGGACGGCAAAGTATCAGCCCCAGCATTTT. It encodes CASSPGTAKYQPQHF.

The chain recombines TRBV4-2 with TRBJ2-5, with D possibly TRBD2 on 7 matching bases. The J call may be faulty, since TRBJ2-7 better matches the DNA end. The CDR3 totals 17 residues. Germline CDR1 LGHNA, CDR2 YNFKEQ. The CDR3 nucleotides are TGTGCCAGCAGCCAAGACCCTGGGGGGGCGCCAAACTACGAGCAGTACTTC. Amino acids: CASSQDPGGAPNYEQYF.

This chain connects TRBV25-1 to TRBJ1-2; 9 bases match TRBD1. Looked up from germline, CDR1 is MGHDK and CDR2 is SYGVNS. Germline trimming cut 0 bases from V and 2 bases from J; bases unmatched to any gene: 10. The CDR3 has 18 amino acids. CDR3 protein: CASSEYSGGTGLNYGYTF. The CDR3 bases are TGTGCCAGCAGTGAATATTCCGGGGGGACAGGGTTGAACTATGGCTACACCTTC.

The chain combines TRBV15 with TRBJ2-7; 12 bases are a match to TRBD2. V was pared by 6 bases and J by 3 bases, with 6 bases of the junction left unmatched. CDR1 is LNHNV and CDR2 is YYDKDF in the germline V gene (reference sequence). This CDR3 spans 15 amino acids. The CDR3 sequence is CATSRRTSGDYEQYF. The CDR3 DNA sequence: TGTGCCACCAGTCGCAGGACTAGCGGGGACTACGAGCAGTACTTC.

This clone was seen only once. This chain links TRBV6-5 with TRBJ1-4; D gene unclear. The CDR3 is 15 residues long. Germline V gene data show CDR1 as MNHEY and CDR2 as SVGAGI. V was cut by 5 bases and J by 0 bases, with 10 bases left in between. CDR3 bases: TGTGCCAGCAGTGACTTCACAGCAACTAATGAAAAACTGTTTTTT. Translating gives CASSDFTATNEKLFF.

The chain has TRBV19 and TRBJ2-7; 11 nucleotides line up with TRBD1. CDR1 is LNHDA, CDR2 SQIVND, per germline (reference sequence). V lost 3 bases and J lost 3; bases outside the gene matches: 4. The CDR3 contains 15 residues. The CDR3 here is CASSMLGQGGYEQYF. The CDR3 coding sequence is TGTGCCAGTAGTATGCTGGGACAGGGGGGCTACGAGCAGTACTTC.

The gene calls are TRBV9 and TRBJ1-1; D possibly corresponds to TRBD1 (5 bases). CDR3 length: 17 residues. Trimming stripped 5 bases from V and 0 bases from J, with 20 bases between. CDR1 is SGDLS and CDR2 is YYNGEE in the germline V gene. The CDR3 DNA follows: TGTGCCAGCAGAAACCTGAAGACAGCCGGTATGAACACTGAAGCTTTCTTT. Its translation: CASRNLKTAGMNTEAFF.